Listed below are T cell receptor beta chains from one sample, sequenced in a study of cytotoxic CD8 clonotypes in ibrutinib-treated CLL. Assay used: immunoSEQ multiplex PCR; TCRdb lists only in-frame clones, some missing. The repertoire holds some 46,000 clones, 60% to 75% seen once, with around 13% in the top ten. Sequences were derived from PBMCs, sampled after 12 months of ibrutinib treatment. The receptors originated from a human donor with chronic lymphocytic leukemia. Both conserved end residues are part of each CDR3. Fields, in order: clone size, J gene, D gene, V gene, CDR3 DNA, CDR3 protein. A D gene is named only where the DNA matches it firmly. Only some rows state a clone size, as once, few, many or a class for expanded clones.

clone_size: .
j_call: TRBJ2-7
d_call: TRBD1
v_call: TRBV6-1
cdr3_nt: TGTGCCAGCAGTGCAGGGACAGGCGTTTACGAGCAGTACTTC
cdr3_aa: CASSAGTGVYEQYF

clone_size: few
j_call: TRBJ1-2
d_call: TRBD1
v_call: TRBV4-1
cdr3_nt: TGCGCCAGCAGCCAAGGAGAGGGACAGGGGACCTTCTATGGCTACACCTTC
cdr3_aa: CASSQGEGQGTFYGYTF

clone_size: few
j_call: TRBJ2-1
d_call: .
v_call: TRBV27
cdr3_nt: TGTGCCAGCCTCAAGAGGGGGGAGCAGTTCTTC
cdr3_aa: CASLKRGEQFF

clone_size: .
j_call: TRBJ1-3
d_call: .
v_call: TRBV5-6
cdr3_nt: TGTGCCAGCAGCTCCGGGGTATCAGGAAACACCATATATTTT
cdr3_aa: CASSSGVSGNTIYF

clone_size: .
j_call: TRBJ1-5
d_call: .
v_call: TRBV1
cdr3_nt: TGCACCAGCAGCCAAGATCTCATCACAGGACGGCCCCAGCATTTT
cdr3_aa: CTSSQDLITGRPQHF

clone_size: once
j_call: TRBJ1-2
d_call: .
v_call: TRBV5-1
cdr3_nt: TGCGCCAGCAGCGAGGGCGGGGGCGCAGGAGGTAACTATGGCTACACCTTC
cdr3_aa: CASSEGGGAGGNYGYTF

clone_size: .
j_call: TRBJ1-2
d_call: .
v_call: TRBV29-1
cdr3_nt: TGCAGCGTTGGGTTAGGGGGACCTGCCTATGGCTACACCTTC
cdr3_aa: CSVGLGGPAYGYTF

clone_size: .
j_call: TRBJ1-5
d_call: TRBD1
v_call: TRBV5-1
cdr3_nt: TGCGCCAGCAGCGCCGGGACAGGGGGCAATCAGCCCCAGCATTTT
cdr3_aa: CASSAGTGGNQPQHF

clone_size: .
j_call: TRBJ1-2
d_call: .
v_call: TRBV7-9
cdr3_nt: TGTGCCAGCAGCCCGACATTCGAGGGGACCTATGGCTACACCTTC
cdr3_aa: CASSPTFEGTYGYTF

clone_size: .
j_call: TRBJ2-2
d_call: .
v_call: TRBV7-3
cdr3_nt: TGTGCCAGCAGCCTAATCCTAACCGGGGAGCTGTTTTTT
cdr3_aa: CASSLILTGELFF

clone_size: .
j_call: TRBJ1-5
d_call: .
v_call: TRBV10-3
cdr3_nt: TGTGCCATCAGTGATCAGGGGTCTTTAGGCAATCAGCCCCAGCATTTT
cdr3_aa: CAISDQGSLGNQPQHF

clone_size: medium-sized
j_call: TRBJ1-6
d_call: TRBD1
v_call: TRBV4-2
cdr3_nt: TGTGCCAGCAGCGAAGGACAGGGGGCTTCACCCCTCCACTTT
cdr3_aa: CASSEGQGASPLHF

clone_size: few
j_call: TRBJ2-2
d_call: TRBD1
v_call: TRBV2
cdr3_nt: TGTGCCAGCAGTACCATACAGGGGGCGGGGGAGCTGTTTTTT
cdr3_aa: CASSTIQGAGELFF

clone_size: .
j_call: TRBJ1-2
d_call: .
v_call: TRBV30
cdr3_nt: TGTGCCTGGAGTGGCTCCGGGTATGGCTACACCTTC
cdr3_aa: CAWSGSGYGYTF

clone_size: .
j_call: TRBJ1-1
d_call: TRBD1
v_call: TRBV7-9
cdr3_nt: TGTGCCAGCAGCTTAGCACAGGGGGCTCTTAACACTGAAGCTTTCTTT
cdr3_aa: CASSLAQGALNTEAFF

clone_size: few
j_call: TRBJ2-4
d_call: .
v_call: TRBV18
cdr3_nt: TGTGCCAGCTCCCCTGGAAGGGACACCAAAAACATTCAGTACTTC
cdr3_aa: CASSPGRDTKNIQYF

clone_size: .
j_call: TRBJ1-1
d_call: .
v_call: TRBV19
cdr3_nt: TGTGCCAGTAGTATTAGCCCAGCGAACACTGAAGCTTTCTTT
cdr3_aa: CASSISPANTEAFF

clone_size: .
j_call: TRBJ2-5
d_call: TRBD1
v_call: TRBV4-2
cdr3_nt: TGTGCCAGCAGCCCGGACAGGCTCATGGTGGAGACCCAGTACTTC
cdr3_aa: CASSPDRLMVETQYF

clone_size: .
j_call: TRBJ2-1
d_call: TRBD2
v_call: TRBV27
cdr3_nt: TGTGCCAGCAGCGGGACTAGCGGGGTCGGTGAGCAGTTCTTC
cdr3_aa: CASSGTSGVGEQFF

clone_size: once
j_call: TRBJ2-5
d_call: .
v_call: TRBV18
cdr3_nt: TGTGCCAGCTCACCGGCAGGGCCCCGGGAAGAGACCCAGTACTTC
cdr3_aa: CASSPAGPREETQYF

clone_size: .
j_call: TRBJ1-2
d_call: .
v_call: TRBV9
cdr3_nt: TGTGCCAGCAGCGTAGACTACGGGGGGCTCTATGGCTACACCTTC
cdr3_aa: CASSVDYGGLYGYTF

clone_size: .
j_call: TRBJ2-5
d_call: TRBD1
v_call: TRBV7-6
cdr3_nt: TGTGCCAGCAGCCCGGGACAGGCTAAAGAGACCCAGTACTTC
cdr3_aa: CASSPGQAKETQYF

clone_size: .
j_call: TRBJ2-7
d_call: .
v_call: TRBV7-6
cdr3_nt: TGTGCCAGCAGCTTAGCACAAACAGGGTCCGAGCAGTACTTC
cdr3_aa: CASSLAQTGSEQYF

clone_size: .
j_call: TRBJ1-1
d_call: .
v_call: TRBV29-1
cdr3_nt: TGCAGCGTTGATGGGGCCCCCGAAAACACTGAAGCTTTCTTT
cdr3_aa: CSVDGAPENTEAFF

clone_size: .
j_call: TRBJ1-6
d_call: TRBD1
v_call: TRBV7-8
cdr3_nt: TGTGCCAGCAGCTATAAAGGACAGGGGAAATTATGGTCACCCCTCCACTTT
cdr3_aa: CASSYKGQGKLWSPLHF

clone_size: .
j_call: TRBJ1-1
d_call: .
v_call: TRBV5-4
cdr3_nt: TGTGCCAGCGGCCGAGGGGGGGACACTGAAGCTTTCTTT
cdr3_aa: CASGRGGDTEAFF

clone_size: few
j_call: TRBJ2-2
d_call: .
v_call: TRBV7-6
cdr3_nt: TGTGCCAGCAGCTTAGCGATAACGGGGAACACCGGGGAGCTGTTTTTT
cdr3_aa: CASSLAITGNTGELFF

clone_size: .
j_call: TRBJ2-5
d_call: TRBD1
v_call: TRBV4-1
cdr3_nt: TGCGCCAGCAGCCAAGACGGGACAGGAGAAGCGACCCAGTACTTC
cdr3_aa: CASSQDGTGEATQYF

clone_size: .
j_call: TRBJ2-1
d_call: .
v_call: TRBV9
cdr3_nt: TGTGCCAGCAGCGTAGACTTCGGCAAATATGAGCAGTTCTTC
cdr3_aa: CASSVDFGKYEQFF

clone_size: .
j_call: TRBJ2-6
d_call: .
v_call: TRBV4-2
cdr3_nt: TGTGCCAGCAGCCAAGATCGGACTGGGGCCAACGTCCTGACTTTC
cdr3_aa: CASSQDRTGANVLTF

clone_size: .
j_call: TRBJ2-5
d_call: .
v_call: TRBV11-2
cdr3_nt: TGTGCCAGCAGCACGGGACCCCGCCAAGAGACCCAGTACTTC
cdr3_aa: CASSTGPRQETQYF

clone_size: few
j_call: TRBJ2-6
d_call: .
v_call: TRBV7-2
cdr3_nt: TGTGCCAGCAGCTACGATCGAGCTGGGGCCAACGTCCTGACTTTC
cdr3_aa: CASSYDRAGANVLTF

clone_size: few
j_call: TRBJ2-2
d_call: .
v_call: TRBV9
cdr3_nt: TGTGCCAGCAGCGGACTAGGGCAGGGCGGACGGACCGGGGAGCTGTTTTTT
cdr3_aa: CASSGLGQGGRTGELFF

clone_size: .
j_call: TRBJ1-1
d_call: .
v_call: TRBV18
cdr3_nt: TGTGCCAGCTCACCACCGGGGGGGGCACGCACTGAAGCTTTCTTT
cdr3_aa: CASSPPGGARTEAFF

clone_size: .
j_call: TRBJ2-5
d_call: .
v_call: TRBV6-6
cdr3_nt: TGTGCCTCGGGTTCTAGCCAAGAGACCCAGTACTTC
cdr3_aa: CASGSSQETQYF

clone_size: .
j_call: TRBJ2-7
d_call: .
v_call: TRBV7-9
cdr3_nt: TGTGCCAGCAGCTCGACAGACGATCACCCCTACGAGCAGTACTTC
cdr3_aa: CASSSTDDHPYEQYF

clone_size: .
j_call: TRBJ1-5
d_call: .
v_call: TRBV7-2
cdr3_nt: TGTGCCAGCAGCTTAGTCCCGGGGGGGAACTATGGGCCCCAGCATTTT
cdr3_aa: CASSLVPGGNYGPQHF

clone_size: .
j_call: TRBJ1-1
d_call: .
v_call: TRBV13
cdr3_nt: TGTGCCAGCAGCTTCGCCGGACCCGGTGGAGCTTTCTTT
cdr3_aa: CASSFAGPGGAFF

clone_size: .
j_call: TRBJ1-6
d_call: .
v_call: TRBV2
cdr3_nt: TGTGCCAGCAGTGAACCCACCGGGGTTGTTAGGTTTTCACCCCTCCACTTT
cdr3_aa: CASSEPTGVVRFSPLHF

clone_size: .
j_call: TRBJ1-2
d_call: TRBD1
v_call: TRBV5-1
cdr3_nt: TGCGCCAGCAGCTTGGCCGTGGACAGGGGCGCGCCACACACCTTC
cdr3_aa: CASSLAVDRGAPHTF

clone_size: few
j_call: TRBJ2-7
d_call: TRBD2
v_call: TRBV7-3
cdr3_nt: TGTGCCAGCAGCCTAGCGGGGGGCGGCTCCTACGAGCAGTACTTC
cdr3_aa: CASSLAGGGSYEQYF

clone_size: few
j_call: TRBJ1-2
d_call: TRBD1
v_call: TRBV5-1
cdr3_nt: TGCGCCAGCAGCTTGGATTCAGGGGGACGAGAGAACTATGGCTACACCTTC
cdr3_aa: CASSLDSGGRENYGYTF

clone_size: .
j_call: TRBJ2-5
d_call: TRBD1
v_call: TRBV4-1
cdr3_nt: TGCGCCAGCAGCCAAGATAGAGACAGGGACCAAGAGACCCAGTACTTC
cdr3_aa: CASSQDRDRDQETQYF

clone_size: .
j_call: TRBJ1-1
d_call: .
v_call: TRBV10-3
cdr3_nt: TGTGCCATCAGTGAGTCTCGGCAGGGAAACACTGAAGCTTTCTTT
cdr3_aa: CAISESRQGNTEAFF

clone_size: .
j_call: TRBJ1-4
d_call: TRBD1
v_call: TRBV6-6
cdr3_nt: TGTGCCAGCAGGGATAAGACAGGGCCGAATGAAAAACTGTTTTTT
cdr3_aa: CASRDKTGPNEKLFF

clone_size: .
j_call: TRBJ2-5
d_call: TRBD2
v_call: TRBV15
cdr3_nt: TGTGCCACCAGCAGGGTAGGAGCGGGGCCTGGTGAGACCCAGTACTTC
cdr3_aa: CATSRVGAGPGETQYF

clone_size: .
j_call: TRBJ2-1
d_call: .
v_call: TRBV5-5
cdr3_nt: TGTGCCAGCAGCTTTAACCTAGCAGTTCCCTACAATGAGCAGTTCTTC
cdr3_aa: CASSFNLAVPYNEQFF

clone_size: few
j_call: TRBJ2-2
d_call: .
v_call: TRBV5-1
cdr3_nt: TGCGCCAGCAGCTTTACGGGAATCACCGGGGAGCTGTTTTTT
cdr3_aa: CASSFTGITGELFF

clone_size: .
j_call: TRBJ1-6
d_call: .
v_call: TRBV21-1
cdr3_nt: TGTGCCAGCAGTTGCAGGGTCTGGGATTCACCCCTCCACTTT
cdr3_aa: CASSCRVWDSPLHF

clone_size: .
j_call: TRBJ1-3
d_call: .
v_call: TRBV7-9
cdr3_nt: TGTGCCAGCAGCTTAGAGACAGGTCTGTTCTCTGGAAACACCATATATTTT
cdr3_aa: CASSLETGLFSGNTIYF

clone_size: .
j_call: TRBJ2-1
d_call: .
v_call: TRBV11-3
cdr3_nt: TGTGCCAGCAGCTTAGGGGTACGACTTAACAATGAGCAGTTCTTC
cdr3_aa: CASSLGVRLNNEQFF